This TCR beta chain was sequenced during a study of cytomegalovirus exposure and HLA in healthy donors. Findings of the study overall: Productive status was seen about 87% or about 30% of the time for most TCR beta V segments in an earlier analysis. Upon later analysis, TCR association rates were observed to vary by HLA locus, being highest for DRB1 and lowest for HLA-C. Information on immune exposure was restricted to one variable (CMV serostatus).

Comment on this clone: Its antigen is not identified.

PCR primers comprised 60 Vbeta and 13 Jbeta primers. Assay: immunoSEQ multiplex PCR; the TCRdb copy retains only in-frame clones and omits some. The table shows roughly 220,000 clones, with roughly 68% occurring only once. V lost 8 bases and J lost 4; bases outside the gene matches: 10. CDR1 and CDR2 from the germline V gene are SGHTA and FQGNSA. CDR3 length equals 14 residues. The specimen sequenced was PBMCs. The clonotype originates from a man aged 40-49 years in good health and CMV-seropositive. The gene calls are TRBV7-2 and TRBJ2-7; 8 bases match TRBD1. In nucleotides, the CDR3 is TGTGCCAGCGCATCCGGGACAGGATCATACGAGCAGTACTTC. The encoded protein is CASASGTGSYEQYF.